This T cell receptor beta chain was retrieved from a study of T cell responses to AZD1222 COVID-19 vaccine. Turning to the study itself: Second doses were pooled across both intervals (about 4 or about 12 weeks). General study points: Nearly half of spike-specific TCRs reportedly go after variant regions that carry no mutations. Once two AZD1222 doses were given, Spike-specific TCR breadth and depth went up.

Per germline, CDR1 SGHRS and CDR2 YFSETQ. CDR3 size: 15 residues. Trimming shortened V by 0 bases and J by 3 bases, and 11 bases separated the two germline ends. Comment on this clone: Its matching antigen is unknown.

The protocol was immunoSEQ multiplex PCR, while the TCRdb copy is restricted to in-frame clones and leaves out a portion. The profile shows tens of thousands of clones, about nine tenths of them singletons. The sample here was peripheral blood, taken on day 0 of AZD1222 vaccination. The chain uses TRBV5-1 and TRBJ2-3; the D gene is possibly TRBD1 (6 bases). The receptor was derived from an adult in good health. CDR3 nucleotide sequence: TGCGCCAGCAGCTTGGAAGGGGGAACGACAGATACGCAGTATTTT. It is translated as CASSLEGGTTDTQYF.